The rows below give T cell receptor beta chains drawn from one sample of a study of cytomegalovirus exposure and HLA in healthy donors. The table came from immunoSEQ multiplex PCR; TCRdb's copy has only in-frame clones and leaves some out. Here the sample spans about 140,000 clones, about 83% being singletons. The sequenced material came from PBMCs. All receptors come from a woman in her twenties or thirties in good health and CMV-seronegative. The CDR3 runs from the conserved cysteine through the conserved F or W.

CDR3 protein: CASSFSRSSYEQYF; V gene: TRBV11-2
CDR3 protein: CASSPSGGRETQYF; V gene: TRBV5-1
CDR3 protein: CASSLVWTGGRETQYF; V gene: TRBV7-2
CDR3 protein: CAWSADRGWETQYF; V gene: TRBV30
CDR3 protein: CASSLVGYGYTF; V gene: TRBV28
CDR3 protein: CASSPRQGPNYGYTF; V gene: TRBV7-3
CDR3 protein: CAISESMGQGVGETQYF; V gene: TRBV10-3
CDR3 protein: CASSAQRTNEQFF; V gene: TRBV2
CDR3 protein: CASSLSGEEVNQPQHF; V gene: TRBV27
CDR3 protein: CASSVDRGSNYGYTF; V gene: TRBV19
CDR3 protein: CASSPAGGGYTEAFF; V gene: TRBV5-1
CDR3 protein: CSVHRSGQAYNEQFF; V gene: TRBV29-1
CDR3 protein: CASSLWRSGNTQYF; V gene: TRBV5-4
CDR3 protein: CSVEGGQGADTQYF; V gene: TRBV29-1
CDR3 protein: CASSLGDRGRSPLHF; V gene: TRBV18
CDR3 protein: CAWSTRGFGGYTF; V gene: TRBV30
CDR3 protein: CASSIDRTQYF; V gene: TRBV19
CDR3 protein: CATMGADRGPNTEAFF; V gene: TRBV19
CDR3 protein: CASSVTGLPSTDTQYF; V gene: TRBV6-1
CDR3 protein: CASSGRGSGELFF; V gene: TRBV5-4
CDR3 protein: CASSWATGTTGNTIYF; V gene: TRBV5-6
CDR3 protein: CAWSVGQGLYGYTF; V gene: TRBV30
CDR3 protein: CASSFHTGTTETQYF; V gene: TRBV11-3
CDR3 protein: CASSLVGTQETQYF; V gene: TRBV5-4
CDR3 protein: CASSEGGNTGELFF; V gene: TRBV5-1
CDR3 protein: CASSLGQINQPQHF; V gene: TRBV2
CDR3 protein: CASSPGQLQETQYF; V gene: TRBV4-3
CDR3 protein: CASRRGPYEQYF; V gene: TRBV27
CDR3 protein: CASRPPPGRDRAYEQYF; V gene: TRBV28
CDR3 protein: CASSLRGLNHGEQYF; V gene: TRBV18
CDR3 protein: CASSVEYSNSPLHF; V gene: TRBV9
CDR3 protein: CAWSVQGQTNEQFF; V gene: TRBV30
CDR3 protein: CATSSWAAGEETQYF; V gene: TRBV15
CDR3 protein: CASSLGQEYTGELFF; V gene: TRBV5-1
CDR3 protein: CASSLPGDRSYGYTF; V gene: TRBV5-8
CDR3 protein: CASSLGAPGQTSGNTIYF; V gene: TRBV7-7
CDR3 protein: CSVLKDSRSGNTIYF; V gene: TRBV29-1
CDR3 protein: CASSQEERGDNEQFF; V gene: TRBV4-1
CDR3 protein: CASSLPAYEQYF; V gene: TRBV11-2
CDR3 protein: CASSQNSGTEAFF; V gene: TRBV4-1
CDR3 protein: CASSPTGGGYEQYF; V gene: TRBV28
CDR3 protein: CASSLRREGTTDNEQFF; V gene: TRBV7-9
CDR3 protein: CASSLSPPGLNEKLFF; V gene: TRBV5-1
CDR3 protein: CAWSDEISGSMETQYF; V gene: TRBV30
CDR3 protein: CASTQHTGGYTF; V gene: TRBV7-9
CDR3 protein: CASMGQVHTEAFF; V gene: TRBV2